Shown below are 20 T cell receptor beta chains from a single sample sequenced in a study of cytomegalovirus exposure and HLA in healthy donors. PCR used 60 Vbeta primers and 13 Jbeta primers. Here immunoSEQ multiplex PCR was the method, and the copy in TCRdb shows in-frame clones only, minus some. The sample has 100,000 to 150,000 clones, just under 75% seen once. Sequenced material: PBMCs. The receptors were gathered from a man aged 40-49 years in good health and CMV-seropositive.

V usage is TRBV7-9 and J usage is TRBJ1-1; 9 bases align to TRBD1. CDR1 and CDR2 from the germline V gene are SEHNR and FQNEAQ (reference sequence). The V and J ends lost 0 bases and 11 bases, in that order; junction bases with no gene match: 4. The CDR3 totals 13 residues. Written as DNA, the CDR3 is TGTGCCAGCAGCTTAGCGTGGGACAGGGATGCTTTCTTT. This sequence encodes CASSLAWDRDAFF.

CDR3 coding DNA: TGTGCCAGCAGCCTACCCTCTAGTTACAAGCAGTACTTC. Translation gives CASSLPSSYKQYF. The rearrangement joins TRBV5-6 to TRBJ2-5; D is undetermined. Germline CDR1 SGHDT, CDR2 YYEEEE. Trimming took 4 bases from V and 11 from J, leaving 18 bases between them. This CDR3 is 13 amino acids long.

A few counts support this clone. The rearrangement links TRBV10-3 to TRBJ2-1; TRBD2 matches at 9 bases. The CDR3 loop spans 18 amino acids. The germline V gene encodes CDR1 ENHRY and CDR2 SYGVKD. V was clipped by 0 bases and J by 4 bases; unmatched bases: 10. CDR3 sequence reads: CAISESGGRAVRYNEQFF. CDR3 sequence (DNA): TGTGCCATCAGTGAGTCGGGCGGGAGGGCGGTGAGATACAATGAGCAGTTCTTC.

The chain is built from TRBV6-1 and TRBJ2-1, with D tentatively TRBD2 (7 bases). V was clipped by 4 bases and J by 4 bases, with 14 bases between them. This CDR3 region has 15 residues. In germline, CDR1 is MNHNS, CDR2 SASEGT. CDR3 nucleotides: TGTGCCAGCAGTGTAGGGGGGGCCTGGTACAATGAGCAGTTCTTC. Translation: CASSVGGAWYNEQFF.

This chain uses TRBV6-6 with TRBJ2-4; 9 positions agree with TRBD1. This CDR3 contains 15 residues. With 6 bases clipped from V and 8 bases from J, the junction kept 11 bases outside the gene matches. Germline CDR1 reads MNHNY; CDR2 reads SVGAGI (reference sequence). The CDR3 DNA sequence: TGTGCCAGCAGCCGAGGACAGGGGAGGGCGGACATTCAGTACTTC. Its translation is CASSRGQGRADIQYF.

Comments on this clone: A junction boundary mismatches the germline segment, possibly from a read error. V and J are TRBV7-9 and TRBJ2-7; no reliable D call. CDR3 length: 15 residues. Germline V CDR1 and CDR2: SEHNR, FQNEAQ (reference sequence). As DNA, the CDR3 is TGTTCCAGCAGTCCTGTGGGCAGGCTCTCCTACGAGCAGTACTTC. Amino acids: CSSSPVGRLSYEQYF.

As regards this clone: A read error may account for a junction end that differs from germline. This chain joins TRBV7-7 and TRBJ2-7; 7 bases fit TRBD1. This CDR3 comprises 13 residues. Germline V gene data show CDR1 as SSHAT and CDR2 as FNYEAQ (reference sequence). CDR3 sequence (DNA): TGTGCTAGCAGCTCACAAGAGGGGGCAGAGCAGTACTTC. As protein: CASSSQEGAEQYF.

V is TRBV7-2 and J is TRBJ1-6; D not certain. The germline V gene has CDR1 SGHTA and CDR2 FQGNSA. The CDR3 consists of 16 residues. V was shortened by 4 bases and J by 6 bases, with 16 bases between the two germline ends. CDR3 in amino acids: CASSSSNPLFNSPLHF. The CDR3 DNA reads TGTGCCAGCAGCTCATCAAACCCACTTTTTAATTCACCCCTCCACTTT.

This chain connects TRBV28 to TRBJ2-2; a weak D match, TRBD2 (5 bases). V lost 2 bases to trimming and J lost 1 base, with 5 bases between them. Germline CDR1 reads MDHEN; CDR2 reads SYDVKM. CDR3 size: 14 residues. Written as DNA, the CDR3 is TGTGCCAGCAGTTTAACTAGGAACACCGGGGAGCTGTTTTTT. This codes for CASSLTRNTGELFF.

The CDR3: CASSKTGSTNEKLFF. The CDR3 DNA follows: TGTGCCAGCAGTAAAACAGGGAGCACTAATGAAAAACTGTTTTTT. The V call is TRBV27, the J call TRBJ1-4; possibly TRBD1 for D (6 bases). V was pared by 5 bases and J by 2 bases, with 12 bases between. Germline values: CDR1 MNHEY, CDR2 SMNVEV (reference sequence). The CDR3 sequence is 15 residues long.

V and J are TRBV15 and TRBJ1-3; D is undetermined. The germline V gene encodes CDR1 LNHNV and CDR2 YYDKDF (reference sequence). This CDR3 comprises 15 residues. The V end lost 0 bases, the J end lost 0 bases, and 6 bases lay between the germline ends. CDR3 DNA: TGTGCCACCAGCAGAGATCACTTCTCTGGAAACACCATATATTTT. It specifies CATSRDHFSGNTIYF.

The chain couples TRBV11-2 to TRBJ2-1; 8 bases fit TRBD1. CDR1 is SGHAT, CDR2 FQNNGV, per germline. The CDR3 is 16 amino acids. V lost 1 base, J lost 1 base, and 3 bases stayed unmatched. CDR3 nucleotide sequence: TGTGCCAGCAGCTTAGCGGACAGGGAGTCCTACAATGAGCAGTTCTTC. This translates into CASSLADRESYNEQFF. Combining the CDR3 with reference TRBV11-2 and TRBJ2-1 gives the whole variable domain EAGVAQSPRYKIIEKRQSVAFWCNPISGHATLYWYQQILGQGPKLLIQFQNNGVVDDSQLPKDRFSAERLKGVDSTLKIQPAKLEDSAVYLCASSLADRESYNEQFFGPGTRLTVL.

The chain is built from TRBV2 and TRBJ1-2; tentative D call: TRBD1 (6 bases). Germline assignment: CDR1 SNHLY and CDR2 FYNNEI. The ends were cut back, 6 bases at V and 5 bases at J, with 10 bases in the middle. CDR3 length: 12 residues. CDR3 sequence: CASSAGVYGYTF. In DNA, the CDR3 is TGTGCCAGCAGCGCAGGGGTTTATGGCTACACCTTC.

V gene TRBV28 combines with J gene TRBJ2-5; TRBD2 might be the D (5 bases). The CDR3 length is 14 residues. Germline V CDR1 and CDR2: MDHEN, SYDVKM. The germline V and J ends were trimmed by 7 bases and 3 bases, with 15 bases remaining between them. The CDR3 region is CASTPLGAEETQYF. In DNA form, the CDR3 reads TGTGCCAGCACACCGTTGGGAGCCGAAGAGACCCAGTACTTC.

The chain carries TRBV28 and TRBJ2-2, with 11 bases identical to TRBD1. The germline gives CDR1 MDHEN, CDR2 SYDVKM. V shed 4 bases and J 7 bases; nucleotides not matched to a gene: 8. There are 16 residues in the CDR3. In DNA form, the CDR3 reads TGTGCCAGCAGTTCACGGACAGGGGGCGTCTTCGGGGAGCTGTTTTTT. Amino acids: CASSSRTGGVFGELFF.

This chain uses TRBV7-2 with TRBJ2-1, with D unclear. The CDR3 has 12 residues. Trimming removed 2 bases at V and 7 bases at J, with 6 bases between. Germline CDR1 reads SGHTA; CDR2 reads FQGNSA. CDR3 in DNA: TGTGCCAGCAGCTTAACTAAGAATGAGCAGTTCTTC. This encodes CASSLTKNEQFF.

V gene TRBV19 combines with J gene TRBJ1-2, with TRBD1 identical over 8 bases. Germline V gene sequence: CDR1 LNHDA, CDR2 SQIVND (reference sequence). After removal of 5 bases from V and 9 bases from J, the junction contained 11 bases not matched to a gene. CDR3 length: 14 amino acids. The CDR3 is CASSVSTGAGSYTF. For the CDR3, the DNA is TGTGCCAGTAGTGTCTCGACAGGGGCCGGGAGCTACACCTTC.

In its sample, this clone was seen a few times. The same CDR3 can be traced to other DNA sequences in this sample. The J gene is TRBJ1-1, the V gene TRBV28; 7 bases match TRBD1. This CDR3 comprises 15 residues. The germline V gene encodes CDR1 MDHEN and CDR2 SYDVKM. V lost 4 bases to trimming and J lost 5 bases; unmatched junction nucleotides: 10. The CDR3 region has the DNA TGTGCCAGCAGTTCTACAGGGGCTGCGGGGACTGAAGCTTTCTTT. It codes for CASSSTGAAGTEAFF.

The chain is built from TRBV27 and TRBJ2-7; 7 nucleotides agree with TRBD1. Trimming took 6 bases from V and 12 from J; bases not matched to a gene: 8. This CDR3 is 11 amino acids long. Germline CDR1 MNHEY, CDR2 SMNVEV (reference sequence). The CDR3 DNA is TGTGCCAGCAGCCGAGGGACAGCCTGGTACTTC. It codes for CASSRGTAWYF.

The gene calls are TRBV10-3 and TRBJ2-1, with TRBD2 identical over 8 bases. The CDR3 runs to 16 residues. In germline, CDR1 is ENHRY, CDR2 SYGVKD. Trimming cost V 0 bases and J 5 bases; bases outside gene matches: 6. In nucleotides, the CDR3 is TGTGCCATCAGTGAGTCGCGACGGGAGGGAGACAATGAGCAGTTCTTC. It yields the protein CAISESRREGDNEQFF.